The subject of this entry is one T cell receptor beta chain. The data were taken from a study of early T cells in non-severe SARS-CoV-2 infection. Individually, cDNA molecules had unique molecular identifiers attached to them. TCRdb analysed the 5' RACE reads with MiXCR anew, one entry per CDR3 protein. The sample holds fewer than 60,000 distinct CDR3 sequences, around a tenth seen once. This CDR3 comprises 15 residues. Trimming removed 0 bases at V and 3 bases at J, with 10 bases between. Germline loops: CDR1 SGHDT, CDR2 YYEEEE. This chain links TRBV5-6 with TRBJ1-5; D gene uncertain. Source material: whole blood. The TCR originated in an adult who was a healthcare worker with PCR-confirmed SARS-CoV-2 infection or an uninfected control (not recorded which). The CDR3 DNA is TGTGCCAGCAGCTTGGGCTTAGGGCACAATCAGCCCCAGCATTTT. Its translation: CASSLGLGHNQPQHF.